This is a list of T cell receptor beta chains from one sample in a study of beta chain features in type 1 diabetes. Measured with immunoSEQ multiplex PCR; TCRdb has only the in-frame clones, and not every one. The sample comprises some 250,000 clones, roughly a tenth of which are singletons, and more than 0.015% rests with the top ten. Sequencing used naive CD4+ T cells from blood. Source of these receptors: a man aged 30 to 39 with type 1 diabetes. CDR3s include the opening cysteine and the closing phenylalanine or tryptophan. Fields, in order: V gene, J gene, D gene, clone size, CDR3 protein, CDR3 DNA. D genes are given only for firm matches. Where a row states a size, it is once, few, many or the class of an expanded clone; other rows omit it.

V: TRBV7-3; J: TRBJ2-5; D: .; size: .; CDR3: CASSPGTEETQYF; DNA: TGTGCCAGCAGCCCCGGTACCGAAGAGACCCAGTACTTC
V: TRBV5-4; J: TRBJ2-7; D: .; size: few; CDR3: CASSFEDSYEQYF; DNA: TGTGCCAGCAGCTTCGAGGATTCCTACGAGCAGTACTTC
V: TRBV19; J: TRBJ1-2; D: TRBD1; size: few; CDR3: CASSPTGGDYGYTF; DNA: TGTGCCAGTAGTCCTACAGGGGGCGACTATGGCTACACCTTC
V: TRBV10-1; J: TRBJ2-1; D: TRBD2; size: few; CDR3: CASSAWPSGGDDNEQFF; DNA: TGCGCCAGCAGCGCTTGGCCTAGCGGGGGGGATGACAATGAGCAGTTCTTC
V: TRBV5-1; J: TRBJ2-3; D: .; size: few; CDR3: CASSVSGTDTQYF; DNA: TGCGCCAGCAGCGTTAGCGGCACAGATACGCAGTATTTT
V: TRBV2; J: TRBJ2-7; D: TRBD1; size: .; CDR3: CASSEETGAYEQYF; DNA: TGTGCCAGCAGTGAAGAGACAGGGGCCTACGAGCAGTACTTC
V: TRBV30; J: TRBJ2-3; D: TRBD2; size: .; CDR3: CAWTSGGSDTQYF; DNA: TGTGCCTGGACTAGCGGGGGTTCAGATACGCAGTATTTT
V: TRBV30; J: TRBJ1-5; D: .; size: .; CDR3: CAWSHSSNQPQHF; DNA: TGTGCCTGGAGTCACAGCTCTAATCAGCCCCAGCATTTT
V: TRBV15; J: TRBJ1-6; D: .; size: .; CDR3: CATSRENSPLHF; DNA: TGTGCCACCAGCAGGGAGAATTCACCCCTCCACTTT
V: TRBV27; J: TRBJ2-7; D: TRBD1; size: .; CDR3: CASSTRGTEQYF; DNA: TGTGCCAGCAGCACCAGGGGGACCGAGCAGTACTTC
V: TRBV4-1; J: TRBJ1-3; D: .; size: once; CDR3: CASSQTGSGNTIYF; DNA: TGCGCCAGCAGCCAAACCGGGTCTGGAAACACCATATATTTT
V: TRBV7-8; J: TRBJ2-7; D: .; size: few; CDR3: CASSLAQGGEQYF; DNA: TGTGCCAGCAGCTTAGCCCAGGGGGGCGAGCAGTACTTC
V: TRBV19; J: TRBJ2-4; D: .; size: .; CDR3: CASTGATVAKNIQYF; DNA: TGTGCCAGTACCGGAGCGACTGTAGCCAAAAACATTCAGTACTTC
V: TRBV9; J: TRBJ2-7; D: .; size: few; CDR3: CASSVSAAPYEQYF; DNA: TGTGCCAGCAGCGTAAGCGCAGCGCCCTACGAGCAGTACTTC
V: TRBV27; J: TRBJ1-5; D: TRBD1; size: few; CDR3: CASSQGASEPQHF; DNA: TGTGCCAGCAGCCAGGGGGCTTCGGAGCCCCAGCATTTT
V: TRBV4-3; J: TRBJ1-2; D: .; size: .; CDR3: CASSQDGQGRRYGYTF; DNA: TGCGCCAGCAGCCAAGATGGTCAGGGAAGAAGGTATGGCTACACCTTC
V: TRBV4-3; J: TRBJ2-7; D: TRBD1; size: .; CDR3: CASSQQQGSSYEQYF; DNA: TGCGCCAGCAGCCAGCAACAGGGGAGCTCCTACGAGCAGTACTTC
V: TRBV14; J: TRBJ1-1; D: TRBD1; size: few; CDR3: CASSQLYSKGAGAFF; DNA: TGTGCCAGCAGCCAACTTTATTCGAAGGGGGCCGGGGCTTTCTTT
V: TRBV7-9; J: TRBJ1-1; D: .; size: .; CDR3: CASSLGQYTEAFF; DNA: TGTGCCAGCAGCTTAGGACAGTACACTGAAGCTTTCTTT
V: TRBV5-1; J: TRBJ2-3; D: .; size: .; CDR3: CASSLGQFTDTQYF; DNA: TGCGCCAGCAGCTTGGGACAGTTCACAGATACGCAGTATTTT
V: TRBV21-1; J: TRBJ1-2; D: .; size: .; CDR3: CASSKVAGSIYGYTF; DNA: TGTGCCAGCAGCAAAGTGGCAGGTTCCATCTATGGCTACACCTTC
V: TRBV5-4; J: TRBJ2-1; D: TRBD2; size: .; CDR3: CASSPGGAIQLARGRNEQFF; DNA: TGTGCCAGCAGCCCGGGAGGAGCCATCCAACTAGCGAGGGGAAGGAATGAGCAGTTCTTC
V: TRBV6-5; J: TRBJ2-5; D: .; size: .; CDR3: CASRADWQETQYF; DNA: TGTGCCAGCAGGGCCGACTGGCAAGAGACCCAGTACTTC
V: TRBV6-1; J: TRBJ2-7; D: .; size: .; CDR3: CASSESQVREQYF; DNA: TGTGCCAGCAGTGAATCTCAGGTCCGCGAGCAGTACTTC
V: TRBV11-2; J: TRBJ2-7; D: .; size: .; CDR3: CASSPLRGGYEQYF; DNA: TGTGCCAGCAGCCCCCTAAGGGGAGGCTACGAGCAGTACTTC
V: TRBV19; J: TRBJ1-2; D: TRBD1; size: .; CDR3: CARGDRGFSNYGYTF; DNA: TGTGCCAGAGGGGACAGGGGCTTTTCTAACTATGGCTACACCTTC
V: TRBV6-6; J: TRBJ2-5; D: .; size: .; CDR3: CASSYSRGFQETQYF; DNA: TGTGCCAGCAGTTACTCGAGAGGATTCCAAGAGACCCAGTACTTC
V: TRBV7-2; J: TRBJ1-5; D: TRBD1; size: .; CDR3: CASSFSGGGQPQHF; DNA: TGTGCCAGCAGCTTTTCAGGGGGCGGACAGCCCCAGCATTTT
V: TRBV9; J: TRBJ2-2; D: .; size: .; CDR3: CASSPPGSDTGELFF; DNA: TGTGCCAGCAGCCCCCCCGGGAGCGACACCGGGGAGCTGTTTTTT
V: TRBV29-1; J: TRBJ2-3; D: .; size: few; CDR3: CSVEVLLGVPDTQYF; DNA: TGCAGCGTTGAAGTACTATTGGGTGTCCCAGATACGCAGTATTTT